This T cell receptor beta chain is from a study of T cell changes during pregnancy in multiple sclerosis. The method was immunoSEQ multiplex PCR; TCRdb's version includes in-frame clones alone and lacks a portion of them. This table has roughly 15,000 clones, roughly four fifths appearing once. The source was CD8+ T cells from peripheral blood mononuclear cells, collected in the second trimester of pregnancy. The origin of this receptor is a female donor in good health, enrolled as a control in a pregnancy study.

CDR3 coding DNA: TGTGCCAGCAGCCCACGGACTAGCGGACCCACAGATACGCAGTATTTT. Its protein product is CASSPRTSGPTDTQYF. The chain carries TRBV7-9 and TRBJ2-3; 10 bases map to TRBD2. Per germline, CDR1 SEHNR and CDR2 FQNEAQ (reference sequence). This CDR3 has 16 amino acids. With V trimmed by 5 bases and J by 2 bases, 7 bases remained unmatched.